The 24 T cell receptor beta chains below all came from one sample that was sequenced in a study of shared clonotypes between healthy human individuals. The repertoire was sequenced with immunoSEQ multiplex PCR; TCRdb's copy has only in-frame clones and lacks some. The sample has 450,000 to 500,000 clones, around four fifths seen once. The sample taken for sequencing was PBMCs. Receptors were obtained from a woman between 40 and 55 years old in good health. Some clones in this sample may be carry-over from other donors' samples.

This clone was observed a handful of times. This chain joins TRBV6-1 and TRBJ2-7; maybe TRBD2 (6 bases). Germline CDR1 MNHNS, CDR2 SASEGT. Trimming cost V 3 bases and J 5 bases, with 14 bases left between them. This CDR3 is 14 amino acids long. CDR3 protein: CASSDSTGGNEQYF. CDR3 DNA: TGTGCCAGCAGTGATTCTACAGGAGGGAACGAGCAGTACTTC.

The chain has TRBV5-8 and TRBJ2-5; tentatively, D is TRBD1 (6 bases). The ends were cut back, 4 bases at V and 2 bases at J, with 15 bases in the middle. Germline V gene sequence: CDR1 SGHTS, CDR2 YDEGEE. The CDR3 consists of 15 residues. The CDR3 region is CASSRRTGIQETQYF. Here the CDR3 DNA reads TGTGCCAGCAGCCGTAGAACAGGGATTCAAGAGACCCAGTACTTC.

The chain employs TRBV5-6 and TRBJ1-2; D remains unclear. Germline V gives CDR1 SGHDT, CDR2 YYEEEE. V shed 4 bases and J shed 4 bases, with 20 bases lying between them. The CDR3 has 16 amino acids. The chain's CDR3 is CASSPLSGRDIYGYTF. The CDR3 DNA reads TGTGCCAGCAGCCCGTTGAGCGGCCGGGATATCTATGGCTACACCTTC.

CDR3 in DNA: TGTGCCAGCAGGGCCTACCGGGACACAACGGGGGAGCAGTACTTC. Protein product: CASRAYRDTTGEQYF. V is TRBV6-1 and J is TRBJ2-7; D might be TRBD1 (6 bases). Trimming left V 6 bases short and J 7 bases short, with 22 bases between. The CDR3 is made up of 15 amino acids. CDR1 is MNHNS and CDR2 is SASEGT in the germline V gene.

The rearrangement joins TRBV30 to TRBJ2-3, with a weak D call TRBD1 (6 bases). CDR1 is GTSNPN and CDR2 is SVGIG in the germline V gene (reference sequence). The CDR3 loop spans 12 amino acids. V was trimmed by 5 bases and J by 5 bases, leaving 11 bases between them. The CDR3 sequence: CAWYTQGDTQYF. The CDR3 DNA reads as TGTGCCTGGTACACACAGGGAGATACGCAGTATTTT.

The CDR3 loop is CATSRAGTAAYEQYF. The CDR3 DNA sequence: TGTGCCACCAGCAGAGCCGGGACCGCTGCCTACGAGCAGTACTTC. The chain employs TRBV15 and TRBJ2-7; tentatively, D is TRBD1 or TRBD2 (5 bases each). Germline V gene data show CDR1 as LNHNV and CDR2 as YYDKDF (reference sequence). V dropped 1 base and J dropped 2 bases, with 12 bases sitting between them. The CDR3 contains 15 residues.

The V gene is TRBV6-1, the J gene TRBJ2-3, with 7 bases fitting TRBD1. The trim removed 2 bases at V and 2 bases at J, leaving 7 bases unmatched. The CDR3 consists of 16 residues. Germline V gene sequence: CDR1 MNHNS, CDR2 SASEGT. In DNA, the CDR3 is TGTGCCAGCAGTGAAAGGGAGACAGGGTTCACAGATACGCAGTATTTT. Translated: CASSERETGFTDTQYF.

The chain couples TRBV28 to TRBJ2-7; 9 bases are a match to TRBD1. Germline CDR1 is MDHEN and CDR2 is SYDVKM. The trim removed 7 bases at V and 9 bases at J, leaving 10 bases unmatched. CDR3 size: 13 residues. The CDR3 coding sequence is TGTGCCAGCACCCGACAGGGGGGAGATGGGCAGTACTTC. Amino acid sequence: CASTRQGGDGQYF.

Details on this clone: This may arise from a read error, as a much more abundant clone is one base away. This sequence joins TRBV2 and TRBJ2-6; D call uncertain. Trimming pared 8 bases from V and 13 bases from J, leaving 21 bases between. The length of the CDR3 is 14 residues. Germline lookup yields CDR1 SNHLY and CDR2 FYNNEI. The CDR3 reads CASVLGRPSLVLTF. The CDR3 nucleotides read TGTGCCAGCGTCCTTGGAAGGCCTAGTCTGGTCCTGACTTTC.

The V call is TRBV5-4, the J call TRBJ2-7; TRBD1 matches 7 bases. The V gene's germline CDR1 is SGHNT and CDR2 YYREEE (reference sequence). The ends lost 4 bases at V and 1 base at J; junction bases unmatched: 5. The CDR3 sequence is 14 residues long. The CDR3 sequence: CASSPGGGSYEQYF. The CDR3 nucleotides read TGTGCCAGCAGCCCAGGGGGTGGTTCCTACGAGCAGTACTTC.

The V call is TRBV5-1, the J call TRBJ2-1, with 7 bases lining up with TRBD2. Per the germline V gene, CDR1 is SGHRS and CDR2 is YFSETQ. The ends lost 6 bases at V and 1 base at J; junction bases unmatched: 4. The CDR3 contains 14 residues. The CDR3 DNA reads TGCGCCAGCATGGTGGGAGGGTCCTACAATGAGCAGTTCTTC. This gives the protein CASMVGGSYNEQFF.

The V and J genes are TRBV28 and TRBJ2-7; TRBD1 matches at 8 bases. The CDR3 loop spans 17 amino acids. The V gene end was trimmed by 3 bases and the J gene end by 1 base; junction bases not matched to a gene: 11. CDR1 is MDHEN and CDR2 is SYDVKM in the germline V gene. CDR3 nucleotide sequence: TGTGCCAGCAGTTTTTCCCGGGGGACAGGCCCTTCCTACGAGCAGTACTTC. It encodes CASSFSRGTGPSYEQYF.

V and J are TRBV25-1 and TRBJ2-7, with D hard to call. The germline gives CDR1 MGHDK, CDR2 SYGVNS. The V and J ends lost 4 bases and 1 base respectively, with 11 bases between them. This CDR3 is built from 14 residues. CDR3 nucleotide sequence: TGTGCCAGCAGTGGCCGGTACAGTTCCTACGAGCAGTACTTC. Protein product: CASSGRYSSYEQYF.

The chain is built from TRBV5-4 and TRBJ1-2; tentative D call: TRBD1 (5 bases). This CDR3 has 13 residues. The germline V and J ends were trimmed by 1 base and 3 bases, with 7 bases remaining between them. Germline V gene sequence: CDR1 SGHNT, CDR2 YYREEE (reference sequence). The chain's CDR3 is CASSLWDHYGYTF. CDR3 bases: TGTGCCAGCAGCTTGTGGGACCACTATGGCTACACCTTC.

J is TRBJ1-2 and V is TRBV21-1; the table calls TRBD1, which could not be checked here. TRBV21-1 is a recognized pseudogene. This CDR3 has 18 residues. CDR3 sequence: CASSQGPGQALLHYGYTF. The CDR3 coding sequence is TGTGCCAGCAGCCAAGGCCCGGGACAGGCCCTACTACACTATGGCTACACCTTC.

The chain joins TRBV19 to TRBJ1-5; D not certain. Germline V CDR1 and CDR2: LNHDA, SQIVND (reference sequence). The CDR3 loop spans 15 amino acids. Trimming shortened V by 10 bases and J by 7 bases, and 23 bases separated the two germline ends. The CDR3 coding sequence is TGTGCCACCGGAGTAGACGGATACACGGCCCAGCCCCAGCATTTT. Protein sequence: CATGVDGYTAQPQHF. Supplemented by reference TRBV19 and TRBJ1-5, the full variable domain reads DGGITQSPKYLFRKEGQNVTLSCEQNLNHDAMYWYRQDPGQGLRLIYYSQIVNDFQKGDIAEGYSVSREKKESFPLTVTSAQKNPTAFYLCATGVDGYTAQPQHFGDGTRLSIL.

This clone was detected a few times. This chain links TRBV2 with TRBJ2-4, with 9 bases lining up with TRBD1. V shed 6 bases and J 1 base; nucleotides not matched to a gene: 10. CDR1 and CDR2 (germline): SNHLY, FYNNEI. The CDR3 sequence is 17 residues long. This chain's CDR3 is CASSGIQGAGAKNIQYF. CDR3 sequence (DNA): TGTGCCAGCAGCGGTATACAGGGGGCTGGGGCCAAAAACATTCAGTACTTC. The full variable domain, completed using reference TRBV2 and TRBJ2-4, is EPEVTQTPSHQVTQMGQEVILRCVPISNHLYFYWYRQILGQKVEFLVSFYNNEISEKSEIFDDQFSVERPDGSNFTLKIRSTKLEDSAMYFCASSGIQGAGAKNIQYFGAGTRLSVL.

The chain recombines TRBV27 with TRBJ2-7; D is ambiguous. The CDR3 runs to 14 residues. V lost 5 bases and J lost 2, with 13 bases in between. Germline values: CDR1 MNHEY, CDR2 SMNVEV (reference sequence). In DNA, the CDR3 is TGTGCCAGCAGTAAGCCAGGCAGCCCCTACGAGCAGTACTTC. Translating it yields CASSKPGSPYEQYF.

This sequence joins TRBV18 and TRBJ2-5; unclear D gene. V was pared by 2 bases and J by 1 base, with 11 bases between. This CDR3 region has 15 residues. CDR1 and CDR2 (germline): KGHSH, LQKENI. In nucleotides, the CDR3 is TGTGCCAGCTCACCATCAGTTGCGGTCCAAGAGACCCAGTACTTC. This encodes CASSPSVAVQETQYF. Filled out from reference TRBV18 and TRBJ2-5, the complete variable domain reads NAGVMQNPRHLVRRRGQEARLRCSPMKGHSHVYWYRQLPEEGLKFMVYLQKENIIDESGMPKERFSAEFPKEGPSILRIQQVVRGDSAAYFCASSPSVAVQETQYFGPGTRLLVL.

In regard to this clone: Other DNA sequences in this sample translate to the same CDR3. The CDR3 protein is CASSSGGSTDTQYF. DNA of the CDR3: TGTGCCAGCAGTAGCGGGGGCAGCACAGATACGCAGTATTTT. This chain joins TRBV28 and TRBJ2-3, with 8 positions matching TRBD2. The length of the CDR3 is 14 residues. J lost 0 bases, V lost 5 bases, and 1 base had no gene match. Germline assignment: CDR1 MDHEN and CDR2 SYDVKM.

The V call is TRBV6-6, the J call TRBJ1-6; 8 bases are shared with TRBD1. With V trimmed by 6 bases and J by 8 bases, 6 bases remained unmatched. This CDR3 contains 14 residues. Germline V lookup: CDR1 MNHNY, CDR2 SVGAGI (reference sequence). The CDR3 nucleotides read TGTGCCAGCAGGCCAGGGGGCGGAGATTCACCCCTCCACTTT. Translating gives CASRPGGGDSPLHF.

The genes are TRBV11-3 and TRBJ1-2, with 7 bases that match TRBD1. The CDR3 is 13 amino acids. The J segment lost 7 bases and the V segment lost 7 bases, leaving 9 bases of the junction unmatched. Germline V gene sequence: CDR1 SGHNT, CDR2 YENEEA. For the CDR3, the DNA is TGTGCCAGCAACCGACAGGGAGAGGGTGGCTACACCTTC. Its protein product is CASNRQGEGGYTF.

The CDR3 loop is CASSSTLQGSSYEQYF. CDR3 DNA: TGTGCCAGCAGCTCGACTTTACAGGGGTCATCCTACGAGCAGTACTTC. J is TRBJ2-7 and V is TRBV5-6; the match to TRBD1 covers 7 bases. Looked up from germline, CDR1 is SGHDT and CDR2 is YYEEEE. V was pared by 3 bases and J by 1 base, with 10 bases of the junction left unmatched. The CDR3 spans 16 residues. The full variable domain, completed using reference TRBV5-6 and TRBJ2-7, is DAGVTQSPTHLIKTRGQQVTLRCSPKSGHDTVSWYQQALGQGPQFIFQYYEEEERQRGNFPDRFSGHQFPNYSSELNVNALLLGDSALYLCASSSTLQGSSYEQYFGPGTRLTVT.

The V gene is TRBV9, the J gene TRBJ2-2; D is possibly TRBD1 or TRBD2 (5 bases each). The CDR3 length is 15 residues. Germline V gene data show CDR1 as SGDLS and CDR2 as YYNGEE. Trimming left V 1 base short and J 4 bases short, with 11 bases between. The chain's CDR3 is CASSVRDRATGELFF. The CDR3, as DNA: TGTGCCAGCAGCGTAAGGGACCGAGCCACCGGGGAGCTGTTTTTT. Full variable domain (outside the CDR3, taken from reference TRBV9 and TRBJ2-2): DSGVTQTPKHLITATGQRVTLRCSPRSGDLSVYWYQQSLDQGLQFLIQYYNGEERAKGNILERFSAQQFPDLHSELNLSSLELGDSALYFCASSVRDRATGELFFGEGSRLTVL.